Listed below are T cell receptor beta chains from one sample, sequenced in a study of CD8+ T cells in alopecia areata. Only in-frame clones appear in the TCRdb table, and some are missing; sequencing was by immunoSEQ multiplex PCR. Of fewer than 200,000 clones in the sample, around 50% were seen once. Material: CD4+ T cells sorted from blood, obtained at week 0. These receptors were taken from a human donor with alopecia areata. Each CDR3 is given with its conserved first and last residue. Each record gives: J gene, V gene, D gene, clone size, CDR3 protein, CDR3 DNA. D genes are given only for firm matches. Clone sizes are given selectively: once, few, many, or a class where the clone is expanded.

J: TRBJ2-7; V: TRBV30; D: TRBD1; size: NA; CDR3: CAWSQQGSGEQYF; DNA: TGTGCCTGGAGTCAACAGGGGTCGGGCGAGCAGTACTTC
J: TRBJ2-1; V: TRBV5-1; D: TRBD1; size: NA; CDR3: CASSLFTGGEGDEQFF; DNA: TGCGCCAGCAGCTTGTTCACAGGGGGCGAAGGCGATGAGCAGTTCTTC
J: TRBJ1-2; V: TRBV30; D: NA; size: NA; CDR3: CAWKGGFANYGYTF; DNA: TGTGCCTGGAAGGGGGGATTTGCAAACTATGGCTACACCTTC
J: TRBJ1-4; V: TRBV23-1; D: TRBD1; size: few; CDR3: CASTQGGSFNEKLFF; DNA: TGCGCCAGCACCCAGGGGGGCAGCTTTAATGAAAAACTGTTTTTT
J: TRBJ2-3; V: TRBV4-1; D: TRBD1; size: NA; CDR3: CASSQDHSKDRGQIDTQYF; DNA: TGCGCCAGCAGCCAAGATCACTCTAAGGACAGGGGGCAGATAGATACGCAGTATTTT
J: TRBJ1-2; V: TRBV9; D: NA; size: NA; CDR3: CASSVNYGYTF; DNA: TGTGCCAGCAGCGTGAACTATGGCTACACCTTC
J: TRBJ2-5; V: TRBV5-1; D: TRBD1; size: NA; CDR3: CASSLMAGGYETQYF; DNA: TGCGCCAGCAGCTTGATGGCAGGGGGCTATGAGACCCAGTACTTC
J: TRBJ1-2; V: TRBV30; D: NA; size: NA; CDR3: CAWTPTGYGYTF; DNA: TGTGCCTGGACCCCAACAGGGTATGGCTACACCTTC
J: TRBJ1-2; V: TRBV10-2; D: NA; size: NA; CDR3: CASSDDPGQRNGYTF; DNA: TGCGCCAGCAGTGACGATCCCGGACAAAGGAATGGCTACACCTTC
J: TRBJ1-5; V: TRBV9; D: NA; size: NA; CDR3: CASSVTGTDQPQHF; DNA: TGTGCCAGCAGCGTAACTGGGACTGATCAGCCCCAGCATTTT
J: TRBJ1-4; V: TRBV29-1; D: TRBD1; size: NA; CDR3: CSVTTGEEKLFF; DNA: TGCAGCGTTACAACAGGGGAGGAAAAACTGTTTTTT
J: TRBJ2-4; V: TRBV27; D: NA; size: NA; CDR3: CATCTEEGGSSWAKNIQYF; DNA: TGTGCCACCTGCACCGAGGAAGGGGGTTCTTCGTGGGCCAAAAACATTCAGTACTTC
J: TRBJ2-5; V: TRBV7-9; D: TRBD1; size: NA; CDR3: CASSFNRGHEETQYF; DNA: TGTGCCAGCAGCTTTAACAGGGGTCACGAGGAGACCCAGTACTTC
J: TRBJ1-2; V: TRBV29-1; D: NA; size: once; CDR3: CSVERGLGYTF; DNA: TGCAGCGTTGAACGGGGGTTGGGCTACACCTTC
J: TRBJ2-7; V: TRBV25-1; D: NA; size: once; CDR3: CASSESRGRFYEQYF; DNA: TGTGCCAGCAGTGAGAGCCGGGGGCGTTTTTACGAGCAGTACTTC
J: TRBJ1-2; V: TRBV30; D: TRBD1; size: NA; CDR3: CAWSVGTVYGYTF; DNA: TGTGCCTGGAGTGTGGGGACAGTCTATGGCTACACCTTC